This TCR beta chain was captured in a study of graft-versus-host responses after intestinal transplantation. Study-wide results and caveats: Circulating GvH clone levels at their peak were associated with HvG declines (early post-transplant).

The germline gives CDR1 SGHTA, CDR2 FQGTGA. V lost 5 bases, J lost 4 bases, and 18 bases lay in between. This CDR3 is 15 amino acids long. Assay: immunoSEQ multiplex PCR; the TCRdb copy retains only in-frame clones and omits some. The sample carries about 86,000 clones, around 90% recorded once. Comment on this clone: What it binds is not known.

V gene TRBV7-3 combines with J gene TRBJ2-7; D is possibly TRBD1 (5 bases). The TCR originated in a human donor who was the organ donor for an intestinal transplant. Specimen: unstimulated CD4+ T cells sorted from spleen or lymph node cells, collected before transplant. CDR3 protein: CASSLDAGRGYEQYF. As DNA, the CDR3 is TGTGCCAGCAGCCTAGACGCAGGGCGCGGTTACGAGCAGTACTTC.